This TCR beta chain originates from a study of T cells in tuberculosis. Study-level background: A South African cohort included IGRA-negative adolescents, latently infected IGRA-positive adolescents and adults with active tuberculosis. Overall study findings and caveats: Active tuberculosis patients had shorter CDR3-alpha; the beta difference was nonsignificant. Smaller distances to GMM-specific TCRs suggested their expansion in active tuberculosis.

Libraries were prepared by immunoSEQ multiplex PCR; TCRdb keeps only in-frame clonotypes and omits some of them. The sample yields under 40,000 clones, 94% seen once. The CDR3 is made up of 13 amino acids. CDR1 is KGHSH and CDR2 is LQKENI in the germline V gene. V was shortened by 4 bases and J by 3 bases, with 9 bases between the two germline ends. About this clone itself: The antigen remains unidentified.

Tuberculin skin test and IGRA determined adolescents' latent tuberculosis status at entry. V usage is TRBV18 and J usage is TRBJ1-1, with D tentatively TRBD1 (5 bases). Sequencing was done on a sample of PBMCs. The TCR originated in a donor aged 10-29 years with latent tuberculosis or without tuberculosis infection. DNA for the CDR3: TGTGCCAGCTCACAGGACACCCACACTGAAGCTTTCTTT. It codes for CASSQDTHTEAFF. Filled out from reference TRBV18 and TRBJ1-1, the complete variable domain reads NAGVMQNPRHLVRRRGQEARLRCSPMKGHSHVYWYRQLPEEGLKFMVYLQKENIIDESGMPKERFSAEFPKEGPSILRIQQVVRGDSAAYFCASSQDTHTEAFFGQGTRLTVV.